The rows below give T cell receptor beta chains drawn from one sample of a study of T cells in Graves' hyperthyroidism and ophthalmopathy. TCRdb redid the calling of the multiplex PCR reads with MiXCR, one entry per CDR3 protein. The top ten hold 5% to 6% of the sample, which has approximately 410,000 distinct CDR3 sequences, 12% to 15% seen once. Sample: blood. The source of these receptors is a woman under 30 with Graves' hyperthyroidism. Both conserved end residues are part of each CDR3. The D gene is left open where the match is weak.

D,V,J,CDR3
.,TRBV2,TRBJ1-6,CASSTSEDSNSPLHF
TRBD2,TRBV5-4,TRBJ2-1,CASGSSGRPDNEQFF
.,TRBV2,TRBJ1-2,CASSLGAGGYTF
.,TRBV6-1,TRBJ2-1,CASSPNRGGEQFF
TRBD1,TRBV6-1,TRBJ1-1,CASRNTGGGTEAFF
.,TRBV27,TRBJ1-3,CASRPDSTSGNTIYF
.,TRBV24-1,TRBJ2-7,CATSDSQDITHEQYF
.,TRBV24-1,TRBJ2-1,CATSDSPPGEGYNEQFF
TRBD1,TRBV5-4,TRBJ1-2,CASSQDGTGMDGYTF
.,TRBV30,TRBJ1-3,CAWRRDSGNTIYF
TRBD2,TRBV13,TRBJ2-3,CASSRGGEPDTQYF
.,TRBV2,TRBJ2-1,CASSERGYYNEQFF
TRBD2,TRBV15,TRBJ2-2,CATSRGGAGETGELFF
.,TRBV28,TRBJ2-2,CASTRQLNTGELFF
TRBD1,TRBV4-1,TRBJ1-1,CASSTHLTGDGTEAFF
.,TRBV7-2,TRBJ1-5,CASSYSPQGNQPQHF
TRBD1,TRBV20-1,TRBJ2-7,CSATAGGTDEQYF
TRBD2,TRBV3-1,TRBJ2-3,CASSARSGGQTDTQYF
TRBD2,TRBV27,TRBJ2-1,CASTQRGTSGRKSSYNEQFF
.,TRBV20-1,TRBJ1-4,CSARDRQNSWNEKLFF
.,TRBV12-3/TRBV12-4,TRBJ1-2,CASRRFNGGYTF
TRBD2,TRBV30,TRBJ2-1,CAWSNGLAGGVDEQFF
TRBD1,TRBV28,TRBJ2-2,CASSLLDRGPTGELFF
.,TRBV6-1,TRBJ1-3,CASRGSSSGNTIYF
TRBD2,TRBV20-1,TRBJ2-3,CSANGLAGGGTDTQYF
TRBD1,TRBV7-8,TRBJ2-7,CASSLGLSGQGQIYEQYF
TRBD2,TRBV7-9,TRBJ2-1,CASSSHSAGVYNEQFF
.,TRBV4-2,TRBJ2-7,CASSSKIGGSGCEQYF
.,TRBV6-2/TRBV6-3,TRBJ1-5,CASSTGHPRLVEPQHF
.,TRBV20-1,TRBJ2-1,CSARVITGKMNEQFF
TRBD1,TRBV6-2/TRBV6-3,TRBJ2-3,CASSAPPGQDSDTQYF
TRBD1,TRBV7-9,TRBJ1-1,CASRSGQGANTEAFF
.,TRBV7-9,TRBJ2-1,CASSPRAAVTSSYNEQFF
TRBD1,TRBV30,TRBJ2-1,CAWSNLGQANNEQFF
TRBD2,TRBV19,TRBJ2-2,CASSTSGSAGELFF
.,TRBV9,TRBJ1-3,CASSVKPDRPGNTIYF
.,TRBV29-1,TRBJ1-1,CSVVIIRGTEAFF
.,TRBV3-1,TRBJ1-1,CASSQGGSGVEAFF
TRBD2,TRBV6-1,TRBJ2-3,CASSIRLADTDTQYF
TRBD1,TRBV7-9,TRBJ1-2,CASSPYDRGPGYTF